Listed below are T cell receptor beta chains from one sample, sequenced in a study of control samples from healthy donors and cancer patients. The data were produced by immunoSEQ multiplex PCR, yet TCRdb's version contains in-frame clones alone and is incomplete. The repertoire consists of roughly 120,000 clones, with 88% occurring once and the leading ten covering 3.2%. Sequences were obtained from blood. All receptors derive from a man over 45 in good health. The CDR3 runs from the conserved cysteine through the conserved F or W. The D gene is left open where the match is weak. Where a row states a size, it is once, few, many or the class of an expanded clone; other rows omit it.

TRBV5-1	-	15	-	TRBJ1-1	TGCGCCAGCAGCTTGGAGGCCTCCCGGGGTACTGAAGCTTTCTTT	CASSLEASRGTEAFF
TRBV2	-	14	-	TRBJ1-5	TGTGCCAGCAGTGAGAGGGGACCCAATCAGCCCCAGCATTTT	CASSERGPNQPQHF
TRBV4-1	-	15	-	TRBJ1-6	TGCGCCAGCAGCCCGAAACAAAGAAGTAATTCACCCCTCCACTTT	CASSPKQRSNSPLHF
TRBV7-9	once	14	-	TRBJ1-1	TGTGCCAGCAGCTCCCCGATCGGAAACACTGAAGCTTTCTTT	CASSSPIGNTEAFF
TRBV30	-	15	-	TRBJ1-1	TGTGCCTGGAGTGTACGAGGACAGAGGAACACTGAAGCTTTCTTT	CAWSVRGQRNTEAFF
TRBV12-3/TRBV12-4	once	13	-	TRBJ2-7	TGTGCCAGCAGTTTTAGAGGGGCCTACGAGCAGTACTTC	CASSFRGAYEQYF
TRBV7-6	-	15	TRBD2	TRBJ2-1	TGTGCCAGCAGCATCAGCGGGGGGCCGTACAATGAGCAGTTCTTC	CASSISGGPYNEQFF
TRBV19	-	18	-	TRBJ1-3	TGTGCCAGTAGTATCCCGCTAACAGCAGGGCCCCGGGTCGACACCATATATTTT	CASSIPLTAGPRVDTIYF
TRBV9	-	13	-	TRBJ2-7	TGTGCCAGCAGCCCCCCCCCGGGGGTCGAGCAGTACTTC	CASSPPPGVEQYF
TRBV2	-	12	-	TRBJ2-7	TGTGCCAGCAGCACGGACGCTCCCGAGCAGTACTTC	CASSTDAPEQYF
TRBV28	-	13	TRBD1	TRBJ2-7	TGTGCCAGCAGTGTGACAGGGGCCTACGAGCAGTACTTC	CASSVTGAYEQYF
TRBV28	-	13	-	TRBJ2-1	TGTGCCAGCAGTTTAAAGCTGGGCCATGAGCAGTTCTTC	CASSLKLGHEQFF
TRBV6-5	-	16	TRBD1	TRBJ2-5	TGTGCCAGCAGTTACTCTGAGGAAGGGGGCGGGGAGACCCAGTACTTC	CASSYSEEGGGETQYF
TRBV5-4	-	16	TRBD1	TRBJ2-2	TGTGCCAGCAGCTCTTTCCGGGACAGGGTCACCGGGGAGCTGTTTTTT	CASSSFRDRVTGELFF
TRBV2	-	15	TRBD1	TRBJ2-7	TGTGCCAGCAGCGCGGGACAGGTGTTCTCCTACGAGCAGTACTTC	CASSAGQVFSYEQYF
TRBV12-3/TRBV12-4	-	12	-	TRBJ2-7	TGTGCCAGCAGGAAACAGGACTACGAGCAGTACTTC	CASRKQDYEQYF
TRBV2	-	15	TRBD1	TRBJ1-6	TGTGCCAGCAGTGAACAGGGGGAAAATAATTCACCCCTCCACTTT	CASSEQGENNSPLHF
TRBV4-1	once	15	-	TRBJ1-2	TGCGCCAGCAGCCACTCACCTCAGGGAATCTATGGCTACACCTTC	CASSHSPQGIYGYTF